This TCR beta chain was profiled in a study of OX40 agonist ivuxolimab in advanced cancers. Study background: Every 2 weeks, ivuxolimab was infused into the patients intravenously at between 0.01 and 10 mg/kg. People who had prior anti-PD-1, anti-PD-L1 or anti-CTLA-4 therapy could take part, and under 45% had some. Study conclusions and caveats: At 0.1 to 3.0 mg/kg, clonal expansion of CD4+ and CD8+ blood T cells had occurred by week 6. Among expanded peripheral T cells, antigen specificity went undetermined.

V was shortened by 5 bases and J by 0 bases, with 12 bases between the two germline ends. Germline V gives CDR1 SGDLS, CDR2 YYNGEE. The CDR3 consists of 14 residues. TCRdb's table, derived via immunoSEQ multiplex PCR, lists solely in-frame clones and lacks some. Here the sample spans about 46,000 clones, around 92% being singletons. Concerning this clone: Antigen: not known.

The sequence was collected from an adult with an advanced solid tumor such as melanoma, head and neck, liver or kidney cancer. Sample: CD4+ or CD8+ T cells sorted from blood, taken in a trial of the OX40 agonist ivuxolimab. The J gene is TRBJ2-7, the V gene TRBV9; D unclear. In nucleotides, the CDR3 is TGTGCCAGCAGTGCATTGGGATACTCCTACGAGCAGTACTTC. It codes for CASSALGYSYEQYF.